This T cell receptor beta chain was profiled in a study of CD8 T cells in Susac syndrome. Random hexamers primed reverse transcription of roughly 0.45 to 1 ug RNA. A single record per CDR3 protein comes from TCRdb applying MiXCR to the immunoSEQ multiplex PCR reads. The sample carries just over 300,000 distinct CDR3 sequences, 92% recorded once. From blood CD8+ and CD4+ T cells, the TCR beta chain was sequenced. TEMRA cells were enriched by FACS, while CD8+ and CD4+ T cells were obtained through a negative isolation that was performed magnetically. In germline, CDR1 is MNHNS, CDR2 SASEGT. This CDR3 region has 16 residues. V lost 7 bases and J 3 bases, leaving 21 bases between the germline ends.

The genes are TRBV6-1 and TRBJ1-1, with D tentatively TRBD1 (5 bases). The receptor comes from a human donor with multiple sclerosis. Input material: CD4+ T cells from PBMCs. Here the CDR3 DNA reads TGTGCCAGCACCGTATTGGCCCACGGGGGATACACTGAAGCTTTCTTT. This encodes CASTVLAHGGYTEAFF.